The 32 T cell receptor beta chains presented below share a single source sample, sequenced in a study of glioma-infiltrating T cells. TCR alpha and beta CDR3 regions were amplified from RNA using iRepertoire nested multiplex PCR. One entry per CDR3 protein, called by TCRdb with MiXCR from the multiplex PCR reads. Among about 130,000 distinct CDR3 sequences listed, around 25% were seen once. Material: glioma tissue, nonneoplastic brain tissue, or PBMCs (not recorded which). These receptors originate from a human donor with low-grade glioma or glioblastoma, undergoing nonglioma brain surgery, or in good health (not recorded which).

The chain links TRBV6-1 to TRBJ2-3; 9 nucleotides match TRBD2. The CDR3 is 18 amino acids. With 7 bases clipped from V and 0 bases from J, the junction kept 14 bases outside the gene matches. CDR1 and CDR2 from the germline V gene are MNHNS and SASEGT. CDR3 loop: CASTPGFSGGTSTDTQYF. Written as DNA, the CDR3 is TGTGCCAGCACCCCGGGGTTTAGCGGGGGAACTAGCACAGATACGCAGTATTTT.

This chain connects TRBV7-9 to TRBJ2-5, with 9 bases identical to TRBD2. Trimming at V came to 3 bases and at J to 5 bases, leaving 4 bases not matched to a gene. In germline, CDR1 is SEHNR, CDR2 FQNEAQ (reference sequence). The CDR3 extends over 14 amino acids. CDR3 sequence (DNA): TGTGCCAGCAGCTTTAGGCGGGGGGGCGAGACCCAGTACTTC. Protein sequence: CASSFRRGGETQYF. Variable domain in full (rest from reference TRBV7-9 and TRBJ2-5): DTGVSQNPRHKITKRGQNVTFRCDPISEHNRLYWYRQTLGQGPEFLTYFQNEAQLEKSRLLSDRFSAERPKGSFSTLEIQRTEQGDSAMYLCASSFRRGGETQYFGPGTRLLVL.

CDR3: CSALSSGGTPSTDTQYF. The CDR3 bases are TGCAGTGCTCTTTCTAGCGGGGGTACCCCTAGCACAGATACGCAGTATTTT. The gene calls are TRBV20-1 and TRBJ2-3; TRBD2 agrees at 10 bases. After removal of 5 bases from V and 0 bases from J, the junction contained 11 bases not matched to a gene. CDR1 and CDR2 from the germline V gene are DFQATT and SNEGSKA (reference sequence). CDR3 length: 17 amino acids.

The chain couples TRBV2 to TRBJ1-2; D gene uncertain. The germline CDR1 and CDR2 sequences are SNHLY and FYNNEI. The CDR3 is 12 amino acids. Deletions cut 6 bases from V and 0 bases from J, with 5 bases between. In DNA, the CDR3 is TGTGCCAGCAGCGTAACTAACTATGGCTACACCTTC. It translates to CASSVTNYGYTF.

This clonotype was counted only a few times. The CDR3 DNA is TGCAGTGCTCCCCCCCCCCCAACAGGGGCCTATTTCACAGATACGCAGTATTTT. It encodes CSAPPPPTGAYFTDTQYF. V usage is TRBV20-1 and J usage is TRBJ2-3; TRBD1 aligns across 7 bases. Losses at the gene ends were 5 bases for V and 2 bases for J; bases not matched to a gene: 19. The length of the CDR3 is 18 residues. CDR1 and CDR2 from the germline V gene are DFQATT and SNEGSKA (reference sequence).

This clonotype was seen a handful of times. V and J are TRBV4-2 and TRBJ1-5; D unclear. The CDR3 length is 13 residues. The germline CDR1 and CDR2 sequences are LGHNA and YNFKEQ. The V end was cut by 1 base, the J end by 5 bases, with 6 bases between. CDR3 nucleotide sequence: TGTGCCAGCAGCCAAGGCTACGATCAGCCCCAGCATTTT. Translating it yields CASSQGYDQPQHF.

This chain links TRBV14 with TRBJ1-6; a weak D match, TRBD1 (5 bases). Per the germline V gene, CDR1 is SGHDN and CDR2 is FVKESK. CDR3 length: 15 amino acids. Trimming shortened V by 4 bases and J by 7 bases, and 14 bases separated the two germline ends. CDR3 in DNA: TGTGCCAGCAGCCCTCCGGGGCAGGCCAATTCACCCCTCCACTTT. This gives the protein CASSPPGQANSPLHF. Supplemented by reference TRBV14 and TRBJ1-6, the full variable domain reads EAGVTQFPSHSVIEKGQTVTLRCDPISGHDNLYWYRRVMGKEIKFLLHFVKESKQDESGMPNNRFLAERTGGTYSTLKVQPAELEDSGVYFCASSPPGQANSPLHFGNGTRLTVT.

A few counts support this clonotype. The gene calls are TRBV28 and TRBJ2-7; 8 positions match TRBD1. Germline trimming cut 6 bases from V and 1 base from J; bases unmatched to any gene: 2. Germline values: CDR1 MDHEN, CDR2 SYDVKM. CDR3 size: 13 residues. The CDR3 loop reads CASRRQGSYEQYV. The CDR3 DNA follows: TGTGCCAGCAGAAGACAGGGGTCCTACGAGCAGTACGTC.

This clonotype was picked up one time. This may arise from a read error, as a much more abundant clone is one base away. V usage is TRBV20-1 and J usage is TRBJ1-5, with a weak D call TRBD1 (5 bases). Germline loops: CDR1 DFQATT, CDR2 SNEGSKA (reference sequence). The CDR3 has 15 amino acids. Here the CDR3 DNA reads TGCAGTGCCCAGACCGGGGGGGATAGCAATCAGCTCCAGCATTTT. Translating it yields CSAQTGGDSNQLQHF.

This clonotype was counted a few times. V gene TRBV20-1 combines with J gene TRBJ2-1, with 9 bases aligning to TRBD2. Germline V CDR1 and CDR2: DFQATT, SNEGSKA (reference sequence). The CDR3 is 17 amino acids. V shed 2 bases and J 0 bases; nucleotides not matched to a gene: 8. As DNA, the CDR3 is TGCAGTGCTAGATCCGCGGGGGGGACCCTCTCCTACAATGAGCAGTTCTTC. This translates into CSARSAGGTLSYNEQFF.

This clonotype has only a few counts. The genes are TRBV27 and TRBJ2-1; TRBD2 matches at 11 bases. J gave up 9 bases and V 0 bases, and 7 bases lay outside the gene matches. Germline assignment: CDR1 MNHEY and CDR2 SMNVEV (reference sequence). The CDR3 covers 16 residues. CDR3 nucleotide sequence: TGTGCCAGCAGTTTATCCGCTAGCGGGGGGACTGTTGAGCAGTTCTTC. Translated: CASSLSASGGTVEQFF.

There are many counts of this clonotype. The chain recombines TRBV4-1 with TRBJ2-5, with 7 bases lining up with TRBD2. V dropped 0 bases and J dropped 0; count of bases not matched to a gene: 4. The CDR3 sequence is 16 residues long. Germline V gene data show CDR1 as MGHRA and CDR2 as YSYEKL. Here the CDR3 reads CASSQDKRGDQETQYF. The CDR3 DNA follows: TGCGCCAGCAGCCAAGATAAGCGGGGAGACCAAGAGACCCAGTACTTC.

A word on this clonotype: A read error may explain this, as a much larger clone is one base away. Since no conserved phenylalanine or tryptophan closes the CDR3, a read error is the likely cause. The chain links TRBV11-3 to TRBJ1-1; 8 nucleotides line up with TRBD1. The V segment lost 2 bases and the J segment 1 base; nucleotides outside the gene matches: 6. The CDR3 sequence is 16 residues long. Germline assignment: CDR1 SGHNT and CDR2 YENEEA. The CDR3 spells CASSLQGQGANTEAFL. The CDR3 DNA follows: TGTGCCAGCAGCTTACAGGGGCAGGGGGCGAACACTGAAGCTTTCTTA.

About this clonotype: One base away lies a much larger clone, so this may be a sequencing read error. The CDR3 sequence is CSARDTLRLNNEAFF. Written as DNA, the CDR3 is TGCAGTGCTAGAGATACCCTTAGGCTGAACAATGAAGCTTTCTTT. The J gene is TRBJ1-1, the V gene TRBV20-1, with D unclear. CDR1 is DFQATT and CDR2 is SNEGSKA in the germline V gene (reference sequence). The length of the CDR3 is 15 residues.

This clonotype was counted a few times. The V and J genes are TRBV15 and TRBJ2-2; D is uncertain. The CDR3 totals 15 residues. Trimming removed 1 base from V and 1 base from J, with 7 bases in between. Germline assignment: CDR1 LNHNV and CDR2 YYDKDF (reference sequence). The CDR3 is CATSRGGQNTGELFF. The CDR3 bases are TGTGCCACCAGCAGAGGAGGCCAGAACACCGGGGAGCTGTTTTTT.

The chain carries TRBV4-1 and TRBJ1-2; 8 positions match TRBD1. Looked up from germline, CDR1 is MGHRA and CDR2 is YSYEKL. The CDR3 totals 17 residues. J was trimmed by 4 bases and V by 6 bases; bases with no gene match: 16. The CDR3 nucleotides read TGCGCCAGCAGAAGAGAGGCAGGGGGCGCTGGGAGCTATGGCTACACCTTC. Its translation: CASRREAGGAGSYGYTF.

As DNA, the CDR3 is TGTGCCAGCAGTACGAGGGTCCAGAGGCAAGAGACCCAGTACTTC. Residues: CASSTRVQRQETQYF. The V gene is TRBV5-6, the J gene TRBJ2-5; D perhaps matches TRBD2 (5 bases). V lost 5 bases to trimming and J lost 2 bases, with 16 bases between them. CDR1 and CDR2 (germline): SGHDT, YYEEEE. This CDR3 contains 15 residues.

This chain links TRBV6-4 with TRBJ2-3, with 14 bases matching TRBD2. V was pared by 6 bases and J by 2 bases, with 10 bases of the junction left unmatched. CDR1 MRHNA and CDR2 SNTAGT come from the germline V gene. The CDR3 runs 18 residues. The CDR3 spells CASSPSGTSGGTTDTQYF. CDR3 DNA: TGTGCCAGCAGCCCCTCCGGGACTAGCGGGGGTACCACAGATACGCAGTATTTT.

In this sample, this clonotype turned up many times. The genes are TRBV27 and TRBJ2-7; 7 bases map to TRBD1. The germline CDR1 and CDR2 sequences are MNHEY and SMNVEV (reference sequence). The CDR3 runs to 14 residues. V was clipped by 6 bases and J by 0 bases; unmatched bases: 5. The CDR3 here is CASRRTGSSYEQYV. The CDR3 bases are TGTGCCAGCAGACGGACAGGTAGCTCCTACGAGCAGTACGTC.

This clonotype was observed at least ten times. V gene TRBV20-1 combines with J gene TRBJ2-1; no definite D call. With 0 bases removed from V and 3 bases from J, the gap between germline ends came to 6 bases. Germline lookup yields CDR1 DFQATT and CDR2 SNEGSKA (reference sequence). The CDR3 sequence is 13 residues long. CDR3 sequence (DNA): TGCAGTGCTAGAGACCTCTACTACAATGAGCAGTTCTTC. Encoded protein: CSARDLYYNEQFF.

This clonotype was counted a few times. Mismatch with germline at one junction end may stem from a read error. CDR3 nucleotides: TGTGCCAGCAACCCTGGGACAGGGGCTTTCCTCTCGTATGACTACACCTTC. This encodes CASNPGTGAFLSYDYTF. The genes are TRBV7-9 and TRBJ1-2; 10 bases fit TRBD1. The V gene's germline CDR1 is SEHNR and CDR2 FQNEAQ (reference sequence). The CDR3 totals 17 residues.

This clonotype was observed a handful of times. The rearrangement joins TRBV3-1 to TRBJ1-1; tentatively, D is TRBD1 (5 bases). This CDR3 has 14 amino acids. V lost 1 base, J lost 1 base, and 7 bases lay in between. From germline, CDR1 is LGHDT and CDR2 YNNKEL (reference sequence). CDR3 in amino acids: CASSQARGNTEAFF. As DNA, the CDR3 is TGTGCCAGCAGCCAAGCTAGGGGGAACACTGAAGCTTTCTTT. Based on the CDR3 plus reference TRBV3-1 and TRBJ1-1, the full variable domain is DTAVSQTPKYLVTQMGNDKSIKCEQNLGHDTMYWYKQDSKKFLKIMFSYNNKELIINETVPNRFSPKSPDKAHLNLHINSLELGDSAVYFCASSQARGNTEAFFGQGTRLTVV.

The V call is TRBV25-1, the J call TRBJ2-7; the D call may be TRBD1 or TRBD2 (5 bases each). The CDR3 covers 15 residues. The V and J ends lost 3 bases and 2 bases respectively, with 14 bases between them. In germline, CDR1 is MGHDK, CDR2 SYGVNS. CDR3 amino acids: CASSEGPPKTYEQYV. CDR3 nucleotides: TGTGCCAGCAGTGAGGGACCACCGAAGACCTACGAGCAGTACGTC.

The chain links TRBV18 to TRBJ2-3; 10 positions agree with TRBD2. Germline CDR1 and CDR2: KGHSH and LQKENI. Trimming took 3 bases from V and 1 from J; bases not matched to a gene: 4. This CDR3 has 16 residues. The CDR3 spells CASSPTGTSGTDTQYF. CDR3 nucleotide sequence: TGTGCCAGCTCACCCACCGGGACTAGCGGCACAGATACGCAGTATTTT.

This clonotype has more than one count but fewer than ten. This chain connects TRBV19 to TRBJ2-2; D perhaps matches TRBD1 (5 bases). V was clipped by 7 bases and J by 5 bases, with 14 bases between them. The germline V gene encodes CDR1 LNHDA and CDR2 SQIVND (reference sequence). This CDR3 spans 14 amino acids. The CDR3 here is CASTWQGVTGELFF. The CDR3, as DNA: TGTGCCAGTACCTGGCAGGGTGTTACCGGGGAGCTGTTTTTT.

The J gene is TRBJ2-2, the V gene TRBV2; 7 bases line up with TRBD1. Looked up from germline, CDR1 is SNHLY and CDR2 is FYNNEI. The CDR3 has 13 amino acids. V lost 6 bases to trimming and J lost 7 bases; unmatched junction nucleotides: 5. The CDR3 bases are TGTGCCAGCAGCCGACAGGGCGGCGGGGAGCTGTTTTTT. Translating it yields CASSRQGGGELFF.

With regard to this clonotype: A much larger clone differs by one base, so this may be a read error. The chain combines TRBV6-1 with TRBJ2-3; no firm D call. V was cut by 9 bases and J by 4 bases, with 17 bases left in between. This CDR3 has 14 residues. The germline CDR1 and CDR2 sequences are MNHNS and SASEGT. CDR3 sequence: CASYPPKSADTQYF. In DNA, the CDR3 is TGTGCCAGTTACCCGCCGAAAAGCGCAGATACGCAGTATTTT.

Only a few counts were recorded for this clonotype. V is TRBV7-2 and J is TRBJ1-5; possible D gene TRBD1, 5 bases. The germline V gene has CDR1 SGHTA and CDR2 FQGNSA. There are 16 residues in the CDR3. The V and J ends lost 5 bases and 7 bases respectively, with 21 bases between them. This chain's CDR3 is CASSTRGRQGGQPQHF. In DNA, the CDR3 is TGTGCCAGCAGCACAAGGGGTAGGCAGGGTGGCCAGCCCCAGCATTTT. Based on the CDR3 plus reference TRBV7-2 and TRBJ1-5, the full variable domain is GAGVSQSPSNKVTEKGKDVELRCDPISGHTALYWYRQSLGQGLEFLIYFQGNSAPDKSGLPSDRFSAERTGGSVSTLTIQRTQQEDSAVYLCASSTRGRQGGQPQHFGDGTRLSIL.

A single count supports this clonotype. Mismatch with germline at one junction end may stem from a read error. The rearrangement joins TRBV29-1 to TRBJ2-5; 7 bases agree with TRBD2. The CDR3 spans 15 residues. The V gene's germline CDR1 is SQVTM and CDR2 ANQGSEA. CDR3 residues: CSIEEVDGGGKTQYF. CDR3 nucleotide sequence: TGCAGCATTGAAGAGGTCGATGGGGGGGGGAAGACCCAGTACTTC.

The gene calls are TRBV18 and TRBJ1-1; D ambiguous. Trimming pared 7 bases from V and 1 base from J, leaving 10 bases between. CDR1 and CDR2 from the germline V gene are KGHSH and LQKENI. The CDR3 has 13 amino acids. The CDR3 nucleotides are TGTGCCAGCTGGACCGACGGGAACACTGAAGCTTTCTTT. Its translation: CASWTDGNTEAFF. The variable domain in full, with the rest retrieved from reference TRBV18 and TRBJ1-1, is NAGVMQNPRHLVRRRGQEARLRCSPMKGHSHVYWYRQLPEEGLKFMVYLQKENIIDESGMPKERFSAEFPKEGPSILRIQQVVRGDSAAYFCASWTDGNTEAFFGQGTRLTVV.

This clonotype was detected many times. The rearrangement links TRBV25-1 to TRBJ1-2; D uncertain. Trimming stripped 8 bases from V and 7 bases from J, with 11 bases between. CDR1 is MGHDK and CDR2 is SYGVNS in the germline V gene. The CDR3 totals 11 residues. In nucleotides, the CDR3 is TGTGCCAGCTCTTTCCAAAGTGGCTACACCTTC. This sequence encodes CASSFQSGYTF.

This chain joins TRBV6-1 and TRBJ1-1; TRBD1 matches 7 bases. Germline V gene data show CDR1 as MNHNS and CDR2 as SASEGT. The CDR3 loop spans 13 amino acids. The V and J ends lost 6 bases and 5 bases, in that order; junction bases with no gene match: 6. CDR3 amino acids: CASRTGYGTEAFF. In nucleotides, the CDR3 is TGTGCCAGCAGGACAGGGTACGGGACTGAAGCTTTCTTT.